This TCR beta chain appears in the sequencing data of a study of blood T cell repertoires in COVID-19. Whole-study context: The United States, Italy and Spain supplied acute and convalescent COVID-19 samples. The analysed material was cDNA or gDNA that came from T cells, B-cell-depleted T cells, or PBMCs.

Germline V gives CDR1 SGHRS, CDR2 YFSETQ. The V end was cut by 4 bases, the J end by 8 bases, with 12 bases between. This CDR3 contains 12 residues. Someone with COVID-19 had been met by exposed participants within 2 weeks before study entry. Using immunoSEQ multiplex PCR, the repertoire was profiled, and TCRdb retains in-frame clones only, with some absent. The repertoire includes around 200,000 clones, around nine tenths of them detected once, and about 4% sits in the top ten. The source of this sequence is a woman between 25 and 40 years old who had been exposed to COVID-19. The chain combines TRBV5-1 with TRBJ1-1; weak D call: TRBD1 (5 bases). The source material was PBMCs or T cells enriched from blood (not recorded which). The CDR3 loop reads CASSDGHREAFF. The CDR3 DNA follows: TGCGCCAGCAGCGATGGACACCGCGAAGCTTTCTTT.